This T cell receptor beta chain is from a study of CD8 T cells in Susac syndrome. This clonotype was picked up one time. It was with random hexamers that about 0.45 to 1 ug RNA was reverse transcribed. TCRdb reprocessed the immunoSEQ multiplex PCR reads with MiXCR, giving one entry per CDR3 protein. The data contain more than 150,000 distinct CDR3 sequences, around 95% of them singletons. Germline trimming cut 4 bases from V and 4 bases from J; bases unmatched to any gene: 6. The CDR3 is made up of 13 amino acids. Germline CDR1 reads SQVTM; CDR2 reads ANQGSEA. This sequence originates from a human donor in good health. The chain couples TRBV29-1 to TRBJ1-1; 7 bases are shared with TRBD1. The source material was CD4+ T cells from PBMCs. CDR3 DNA sequence: TGCAGCGTTGGACAGGGTAGGGGCACTGAAGCTTTCTTT. It specifies CSVGQGRGTEAFF.